Here is one T cell receptor (beta chain) with its context. The sample holds many counts of this clonotype. The specificity of this receptor is unknown. Base qualities are not recorded, but no much larger clone differs from it by a single base. The data derive from a study of regulatory T cells in long-lasting Graves disease (dated by TCRdb to about 2021). General notes on the study: Antithyroid drugs had been taken for less than 3 months by newly diagnosed Graves' disease patients. Patients with persistent Graves' disease were compared with patients with newly diagnosed Graves' disease using TCR sequencing and RNA sequencing of peripheral blood. The study was registered as a clinical trial and conducted in China. A total of roughly 33 samples were covered by TCR sequencing, comprising around 13 persistent and 20 newly diagnosed Graves' disease patients. Findings and caveats that apply to the study as a whole: The authors acknowledged the small sample size as a limitation that may reduce accuracy. Only peripheral blood was studied, because thyroid tissue, the primary lesion, was inaccessible. Preferential use of TRBV28, TRBJ1-2 and TRBJ2-5 was observed in persistent disease, whereas TRBV20-1 and TRBJ2-1 were favored in newly diagnosed disease. Lower TCR Shannon entropy and fewer highly expanded clones were observed in persistent Graves' disease patients than in newly diagnosed patients, which suggested clonal expansion. Patients with persistent disease shared more public clonotypes (around 2,500) than newly diagnosed patients did (about 1,000). Sequencing and analysis were restricted to the TCR beta chain.

Receptor libraries were prepared by multiplex PCR. The sequencer listed for this sample is Illumina HiSeq 4000. CDR3 regions were amplified by Arm-PCR with iRepertoire HTBI primers to construct TCR beta libraries. Before sequencing, the PCR products went through gel purification. As for how the authors treated the data: Gene usage analysis of CDR3 amino acid clonotypes relied on the 55 to 80 TRBV and 13 to 15 TRBJ segments identified across samples. Filtered high-quality paired reads were merged into contigs using COPE and FqMerger. BLAST was used to align contigs to the IMGT TRBV, TRBD and TRBJ reference genes, and CDR3 was defined following IMGT. Highly expanded clones were defined as clonotypes with a frequency above 0.1%. Repertoire diversity was measured by Shannon entropy, and V-J evenness by the Gini coefficient. Clonotypes shared by more than one individual were considered public. TCRdb reran the public reads through fastp at Q25 and MiXCR, keeping productive beta chains. Each entry is one CDR3 protein sequence, shown with its most common DNA and genes. V and J calls and clone size were set by TCRdb, not the authors. The sample records hundreds of thousands of distinct CDR3 sequences, 15% to 20% of which are singletons. The ten most abundant clones make up around 36% of the sample.

The time point label, as the study defines it: newly diagnosed GD, antithyroid drugs for less than 3 months. For both TCR sequencing and RNA sequencing, RNA was extracted from PBMCs using TRIzol. The diagnosis of Graves' disease was made according to American Thyroid Association guidelines. Patients were recruited from an endocrinology department in Xi'an, China. Each patient gave approximately 10 milliliters of peripheral blood, collected in an EDTA anticoagulant tube. Ficoll Paque Plus density gradient separation was used to isolate PBMCs, and no further T cell sorting was performed. An Agilent 2100 Bioanalyzer and agarose gel were used to check RNA quality, and a NanoDrop 2000 was used to measure RNA concentration. V trim: 5 bases; J trim: 5 bases; unmatched bases: 5. Reading the germline V gene gives CDR1 SGHAT and CDR2 FQNNGV. From the cysteine up to the phenylalanine, the CDR3 has a length of 14 residues. Only CDR3 DNA remains: 42 bases, in frame from the first base.

The V and J segments used are TRBV11-2 and TRBJ2-5, with 10 junctional bases fitting TRBD2. This sequence originates from a female donor with Graves disease. The material was peripheral blood mononuclear cells (PBMCs), obtained at new diagnosis, from a patient treated with antithyroid drugs. The CDR3 region reads CASSLSGRPETQYF. In nucleotides, the sequence is TGTGCCAGCAGCCTTAGCGGGAGGCCCGAGACCCAGTACTTC.